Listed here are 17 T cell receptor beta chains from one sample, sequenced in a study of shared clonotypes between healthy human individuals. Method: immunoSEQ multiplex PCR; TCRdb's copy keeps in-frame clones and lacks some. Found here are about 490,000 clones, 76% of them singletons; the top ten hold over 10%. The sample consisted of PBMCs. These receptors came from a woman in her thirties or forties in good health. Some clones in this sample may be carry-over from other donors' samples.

CDR3 sequence (DNA): TGTGCCAGCAGTGACAGAGACAGGGCAGTCGATGAGCAGTTCTTC. Its translation: CASSDRDRAVDEQFF. The chain joins TRBV6-4 to TRBJ2-1, with 7 bases aligning to TRBD1. V lost 2 bases to trimming and J lost 8 bases; unmatched junction nucleotides: 9. Germline values: CDR1 MRHNA, CDR2 SNTAGT. The CDR3 spans 15 residues.

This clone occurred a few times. In DNA form, the CDR3 reads TGTGCCAGCACGGGACAGAAAGCCTACGAGCAGTACTTC. Protein product: CASTGQKAYEQYF. The V and J genes are TRBV2 and TRBJ2-7; 7 bases are shared with TRBD1. This CDR3 region has 13 residues. CDR1 is SNHLY and CDR2 is FYNNEI in the germline V gene. V dropped 7 bases and J dropped 2; count of bases not matched to a gene: 5.

CDR3 coding DNA: TGTGCCAGCACGATGTTAGAGACCCAGTACTTC. This translates into CASTMLETQYF. This chain connects TRBV27 to TRBJ2-5, with D hard to call. The ends were cut back, 7 bases at V and 4 bases at J, with 7 bases in the middle. CDR1 is MNHEY, CDR2 SMNVEV, per germline (reference sequence). The CDR3 covers 11 residues.

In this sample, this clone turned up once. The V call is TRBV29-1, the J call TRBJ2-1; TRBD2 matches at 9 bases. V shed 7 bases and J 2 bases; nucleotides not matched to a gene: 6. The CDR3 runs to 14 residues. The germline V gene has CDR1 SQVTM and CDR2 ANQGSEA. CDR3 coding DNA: TGCAGCGCCCTGCCTAGCGGGACCTACAATGAGCAGTTCTTC. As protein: CSALPSGTYNEQFF.

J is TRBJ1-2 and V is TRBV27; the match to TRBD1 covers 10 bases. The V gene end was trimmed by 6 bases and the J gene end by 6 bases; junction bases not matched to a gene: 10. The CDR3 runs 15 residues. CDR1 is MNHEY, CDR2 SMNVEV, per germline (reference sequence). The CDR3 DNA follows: TGTGCCAGCAGATACCAGGCGGGACAGGGGCATGGCTACACCTTC. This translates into CASRYQAGQGHGYTF.

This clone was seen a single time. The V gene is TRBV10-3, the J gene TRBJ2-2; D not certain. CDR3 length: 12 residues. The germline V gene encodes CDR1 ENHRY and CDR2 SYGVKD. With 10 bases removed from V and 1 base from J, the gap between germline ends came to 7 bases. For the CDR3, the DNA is TGTGCCACCCAAGGGAACACCGGGGAGCTGTTTTTT. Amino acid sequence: CATQGNTGELFF.

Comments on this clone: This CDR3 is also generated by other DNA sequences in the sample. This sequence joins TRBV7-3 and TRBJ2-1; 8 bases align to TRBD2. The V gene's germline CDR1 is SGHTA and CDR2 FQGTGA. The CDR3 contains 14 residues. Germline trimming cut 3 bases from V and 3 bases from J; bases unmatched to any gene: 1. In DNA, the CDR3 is TGTGCCAGCAGCTTGGCGGGAGGCTACAATGAGCAGTTCTTC. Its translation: CASSLAGGYNEQFF.

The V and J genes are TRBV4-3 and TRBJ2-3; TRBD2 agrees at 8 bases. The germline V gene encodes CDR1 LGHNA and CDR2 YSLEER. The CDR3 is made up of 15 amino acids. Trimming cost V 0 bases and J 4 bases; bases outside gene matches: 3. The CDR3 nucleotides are TGCGCCAGCAGCCAAGATAGAGCGGGAGCAGATACGCAGTATTTT. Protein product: CASSQDRAGADTQYF.

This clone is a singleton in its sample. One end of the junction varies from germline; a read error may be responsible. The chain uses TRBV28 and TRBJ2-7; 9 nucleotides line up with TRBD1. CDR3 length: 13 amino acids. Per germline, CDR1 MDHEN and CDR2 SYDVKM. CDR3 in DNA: TGTGCCAGCAGGGAGGACAGGGGACGCCTTCGATTCTTC. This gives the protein CASREDRGRLRFF.

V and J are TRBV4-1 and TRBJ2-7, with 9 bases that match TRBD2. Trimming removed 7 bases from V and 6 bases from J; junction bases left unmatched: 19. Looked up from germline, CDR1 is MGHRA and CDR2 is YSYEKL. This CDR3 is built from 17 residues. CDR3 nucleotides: TGCGCCAGCACCCGGTTACTAGCGGGTAACCCTACGAGCGAGCAGTACTTC. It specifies CASTRLLAGNPTSEQYF.

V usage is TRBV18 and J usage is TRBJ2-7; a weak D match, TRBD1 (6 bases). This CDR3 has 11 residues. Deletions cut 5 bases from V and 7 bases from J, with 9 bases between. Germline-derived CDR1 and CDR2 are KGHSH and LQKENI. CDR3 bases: TGTGCCAGCTCAACAGGGTTTGAGCAGTACTTC. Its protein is CASSTGFEQYF.

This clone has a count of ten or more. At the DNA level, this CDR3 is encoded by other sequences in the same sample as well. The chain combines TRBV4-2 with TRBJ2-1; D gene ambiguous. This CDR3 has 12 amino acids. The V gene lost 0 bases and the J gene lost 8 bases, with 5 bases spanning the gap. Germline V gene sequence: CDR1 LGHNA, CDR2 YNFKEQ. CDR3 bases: TGTGCCAGCAGCCAAGATAGGGATGAGCAGTTCTTC. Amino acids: CASSQDRDEQFF.

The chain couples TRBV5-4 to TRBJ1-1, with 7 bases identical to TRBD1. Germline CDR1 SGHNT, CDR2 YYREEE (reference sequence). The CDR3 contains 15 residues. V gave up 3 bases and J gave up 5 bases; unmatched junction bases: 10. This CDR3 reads CASSSPRQGRTEAFF. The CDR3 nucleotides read TGTGCCAGCAGCTCCCCCCGACAGGGAAGGACTGAAGCTTTCTTT.

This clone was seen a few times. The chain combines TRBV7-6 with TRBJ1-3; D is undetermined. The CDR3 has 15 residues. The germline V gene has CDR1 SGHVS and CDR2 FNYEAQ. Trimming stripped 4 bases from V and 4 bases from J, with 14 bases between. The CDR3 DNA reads TGTGCCAGCAGCTCCAGGCCCCTAGGGGGAAACACCATATATTTT. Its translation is CASSSRPLGGNTIYF. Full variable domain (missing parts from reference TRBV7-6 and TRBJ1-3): GAGVSQSPRYKVTKRGQDVALRCDPISGHVSLYWYRQALGQGPEFLTYFNYEAQQDKSGLPNDRFSAERPEGSISTLTIQRTEQRDSAMYRCASSSRPLGGNTIYFGEGSWLTVV.

The CDR3 DNA follows: TGTGCCAGCAGTTACTCGGAGGAAAAACTGTTTTTT. Translation gives CASSYSEEKLFF. V is TRBV6-6 and J is TRBJ1-4; D remains ambiguous. Per the germline V gene, CDR1 is MNHNY and CDR2 is SVGAGI (reference sequence). The CDR3 contains 12 residues. Trimming shortened V by 0 bases and J by 8 bases, and 4 bases separated the two germline ends.

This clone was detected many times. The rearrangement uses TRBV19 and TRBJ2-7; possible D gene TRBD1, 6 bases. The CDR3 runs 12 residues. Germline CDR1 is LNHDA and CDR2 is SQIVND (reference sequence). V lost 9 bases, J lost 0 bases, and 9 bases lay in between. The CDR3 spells CASGQNSYEQYF. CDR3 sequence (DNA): TGTGCCAGCGGACAGAACTCCTACGAGCAGTACTTC. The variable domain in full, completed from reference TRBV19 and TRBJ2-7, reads DGGITQSPKYLFRKEGQNVTLSCEQNLNHDAMYWYRQDPGQGLRLIYYSQIVNDFQKGDIAEGYSVSREKKESFPLTVTSAQKNPTAFYLCASGQNSYEQYFGPGTRLTVT.

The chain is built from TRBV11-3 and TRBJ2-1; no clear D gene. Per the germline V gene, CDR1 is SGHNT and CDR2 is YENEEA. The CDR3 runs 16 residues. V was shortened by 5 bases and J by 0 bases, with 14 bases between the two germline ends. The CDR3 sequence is CASSLTWTSSYNEQFF. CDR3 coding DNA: TGTGCCAGCAGCCTGACCTGGACGAGCTCCTACAATGAGCAGTTCTTC.